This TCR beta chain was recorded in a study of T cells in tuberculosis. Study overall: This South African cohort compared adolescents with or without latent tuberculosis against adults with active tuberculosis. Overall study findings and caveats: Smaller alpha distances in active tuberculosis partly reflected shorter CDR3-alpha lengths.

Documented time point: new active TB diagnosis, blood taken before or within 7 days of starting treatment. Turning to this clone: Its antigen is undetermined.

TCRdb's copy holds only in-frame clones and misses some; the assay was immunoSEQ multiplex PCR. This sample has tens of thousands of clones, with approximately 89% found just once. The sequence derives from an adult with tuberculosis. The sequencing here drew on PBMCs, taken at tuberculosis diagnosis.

The CDR3 nucleotides are TGTGCCAGTCCGGCAGGGGATGGGACTGAAGCTTTCTTT. It specifies CASPAGDGTEAFF. The chain is built from TRBV19 and TRBJ1-1; D perhaps matches TRBD1 (6 bases). The germline V and J ends were trimmed by 8 bases and 5 bases, with 15 bases remaining between them. The length of the CDR3 is 13 residues. Germline V gives CDR1 LNHDA, CDR2 SQIVND (reference sequence). Combining the CDR3 with reference TRBV19 and TRBJ1-1 gives the whole variable domain DGGITQSPKYLFRKEGQNVTLSCEQNLNHDAMYWYRQDPGQGLRLIYYSQIVNDFQKGDIAEGYSVSREKKESFPLTVTSAQKNPTAFYLCASPAGDGTEAFFGQGTRLTVV.